This record covers a single T cell receptor (beta chain). Its antigen is as yet unknown. Method: immunoSEQ multiplex PCR; TCRdb's copy keeps in-frame clones and lacks some. This sample has some 1 million clones; roughly 75% occur once, and the top ten carry nearly 1.5%. This record comes from a study of shared clonotypes between healthy human individuals. For the study at large: Used for every donor were three CD4 naive, three CD4 memory, two CD8 naive and one CD8 memory plate. Study outcomes and limitations: Generation probabilities were higher for clonotypes shared across all four sorted-subset donors than for unshared ones.

CD4+ cell separation produced CD45RA+ naive and CD45RA-negative memory subsets. The CDR3 extends over 14 amino acids. V was pared by 2 bases and J by 5 bases, with 9 bases between. Germline lookup yields CDR1 LNHDA and CDR2 SQIVND (reference sequence). This rearrangement joins TRBV19 to TRBJ1-4; D possibly corresponds to TRBD1 (5 bases). The sequence was obtained from a young man in good health. Sequencing was performed on memory CD4+ T cells sorted from blood. As for subset: CD45RA-negative fraction. CDR3 in amino acids: CASSITGRNEKLFF. As DNA, the CDR3 is TGTGCCAGTAGTATAACAGGCCGGAATGAAAAACTGTTTTTT.